The next 19 T cell receptor beta chains were all read from a single sample in a study of blood T cell repertoires in COVID-19. The repertoire was sequenced with immunoSEQ multiplex PCR; TCRdb's copy has only in-frame clones and lacks some. Seen here are a few hundred thousand clones, 86% observed once, and the top ten hold about 9.4%. Sequencing used PBMCs or T cells enriched from blood (not recorded which). These receptors were obtained from a woman between 18 and 30 years old who had recovered from COVID-19.

This clone was observed a handful of times. The chain is built from TRBV5-5 and TRBJ1-2, with TRBD1 as a possible D gene (6 bases). The CDR3 is made up of 17 amino acids. CDR1 is SGHKS and CDR2 is YYEKEE in the germline V gene (reference sequence). V lost 3 bases, J lost 4 bases, and 22 bases lay in between. CDR3 DNA sequence: TGTGCCAGCAGCTCCCTCGTTTGGGGGCCGGACGGCTATGGCTACACCTTC. It encodes CASSSLVWGPDGYGYTF.

The genes are TRBV2 and TRBJ2-1; no clear D. Germline assignment: CDR1 SNHLY and CDR2 FYNNEI. The CDR3 is 13 amino acids. The V end lost 3 bases, the J end lost 2 bases, and 5 bases lay between the germline ends. For the CDR3, the DNA is TGTGCCAGCAGTGAGAGCCCCTACAATGAGCAGTTCTTC. It yields the protein CASSESPYNEQFF.

This chain joins TRBV21-1 and TRBJ2-7; the D segment call TRBD2 is taken from the table without a DNA check. TRBV21-1 is marked as a pseudogene. The CDR3 totals 14 residues. CDR3 nucleotides: TGTGCCAGCAGCAACCGGGACTACAAAGGCGAGCAGTACTTC. Residues: CASSNRDYKGEQYF.

The genes are TRBV19 and TRBJ1-6, with D perhaps TRBD1 (5 bases). The CDR3 is 14 amino acids. The germline V gene has CDR1 LNHDA and CDR2 SQIVND (reference sequence). V lost 6 bases and J 13 bases, leaving 19 bases between the germline ends. As DNA, the CDR3 is TGTGCCAGTAGCAAAAGGGGCCCGATGATCCCCCTCCACTTT. Its protein product is CASSKRGPMIPLHF.

The chain joins TRBV19 to TRBJ1-3, with 8 bases aligning to TRBD1. The ends lost 6 bases at V and 0 bases at J; junction bases unmatched: 4. The CDR3 has 15 amino acids. Germline values: CDR1 LNHDA, CDR2 SQIVND (reference sequence). The CDR3: CASRRTGGSGNTIYF. The CDR3 coding sequence is TGTGCCAGTAGAAGAACAGGGGGCTCTGGAAACACCATATATTTT. Complete variable domain (other parts from reference TRBV19 and TRBJ1-3): DGGITQSPKYLFRKEGQNVTLSCEQNLNHDAMYWYRQDPGQGLRLIYYSQIVNDFQKGDIAEGYSVSREKKESFPLTVTSAQKNPTAFYLCASRRTGGSGNTIYFGEGSWLTVV.

The DNA for the CDR3 is TGTGCCAGCAGCTTGGTCGGGGAGACAGGGAGGAACACTGAAGCTTTCTTT. Translating gives CASSLVGETGRNTEAFF. The chain is built from TRBV5-6 and TRBJ1-1, with TRBD1 identical over 7 bases. V lost 0 bases, J lost 1 base, and 9 bases stayed unmatched. The CDR3 runs to 17 residues. CDR1 is SGHDT and CDR2 is YYEEEE in the germline V gene. The variable domain in full, with the rest retrieved from reference TRBV5-6 and TRBJ1-1, is DAGVTQSPTHLIKTRGQQVTLRCSPKSGHDTVSWYQQALGQGPQFIFQYYEEEERQRGNFPDRFSGHQFPNYSSELNVNALLLGDSALYLCASSLVGETGRNTEAFFGQGTRLTVV.

The chain employs TRBV11-2 and TRBJ1-1; the D gene is possibly TRBD1 (5 bases). The CDR3 is 14 amino acids. V was trimmed by 5 bases and J by 0 bases, leaving 10 bases between them. The germline gives CDR1 SGHAT, CDR2 FQNNGV. The CDR3 is CASSPQGMNTEAFF. CDR3 DNA: TGTGCCAGCAGCCCCCAGGGTATGAACACTGAAGCTTTCTTT.

This clone was seen more than once but under ten times. The CDR3 sequence: CASRNDNRAGEKLFF. The CDR3 nucleotides read TGCGCCAGCAGAAATGACAACAGGGCTGGTGAAAAACTGTTTTTT. V usage is TRBV5-1 and J usage is TRBJ1-4; D perhaps matches TRBD1 (6 bases). V was clipped by 5 bases and J by 7 bases, with 18 bases between them. Per germline, CDR1 SGHRS and CDR2 YFSETQ. The CDR3 length is 15 residues.

This clone was observed once. This chain links TRBV7-6 with TRBJ1-3; D not certain. The CDR3 spans 17 residues. Germline CDR1 SGHVS, CDR2 FNYEAQ. V was clipped by 5 bases and J by 2 bases, with 19 bases between them. The CDR3 coding sequence is TGTGCCAGCAGCCCTAGATCCGTACAGCGGCCTGGAAACACCATATATTTT. It codes for CASSPRSVQRPGNTIYF.

The chain links TRBV28 to TRBJ2-7; 10 bases match TRBD2. CDR3 length: 15 residues. Germline CDR1 is MDHEN and CDR2 is SYDVKM. V lost 5 bases and J lost 3; bases outside the gene matches: 7. CDR3 sequence reads: CASSPRPSGSYEQYF. The CDR3 region has the DNA TGTGCCAGCAGTCCCCGGCCTAGCGGGAGCTACGAGCAGTACTTC. Combining the CDR3 with reference TRBV28 and TRBJ2-7 gives the whole variable domain DVKVTQSSRYLVKRTGEKVFLECVQDMDHENMFWYRQDPGLGLRLIYFSYDVKMKEKGDIPEGYSVSREKKERFSLILESASTNQTSMYLCASSPRPSGSYEQYFGPGTRLTVT.

The V call is TRBV3-1 (or the pseudogene TRBV3-2), the J call TRBJ1-2; D is possibly TRBD1 (6 bases). The CDR3 has 14 amino acids. Germline V gene data show CDR1 as LGHDT and CDR2 as YNNKEL (reference sequence). With 4 bases removed from V and 0 bases from J, the gap between germline ends came to 9 bases. CDR3 sequence: CASSLDRANYGYTF. The CDR3 DNA reads as TGTGCCAGCAGCCTGGACAGAGCTAACTATGGCTACACCTTC.

The chain joins TRBV28 to TRBJ2-7; tentatively, D is TRBD1 (6 bases). The CDR3 runs 14 residues. V was cut by 4 bases and J by 2 bases, with 12 bases left in between. The germline gives CDR1 MDHEN, CDR2 SYDVKM. CDR3 DNA sequence: TGTGCCAGCAGTTATTCGGACAGAACCTACGAGCAGTACTTC. Translation gives CASSYSDRTYEQYF.

The DNA of the CDR3 is TGTGCTAGTGAGGATCAGGGACAGGGGGGCCTCAATGAGCAGTTCTTC. Amino acids: CASEDQGQGGLNEQFF. The chain is built from TRBV12-5 and TRBJ2-1; 11 nucleotides line up with TRBD1. The CDR3 loop spans 16 amino acids. Germline loops: CDR1 LGHNT, CDR2 FRNRAP. V lost 7 bases to trimming and J lost 6 bases; unmatched junction nucleotides: 11.

In this sample, this clone turned up a few times. The chain couples TRBV3-1 (or the pseudogene TRBV3-2) to TRBJ1-2; TRBD1 aligns across 8 bases. There are 14 residues in the CDR3. Losses at the gene ends were 1 base for V and 7 bases for J; bases not matched to a gene: 5. Germline V gene lookup returns CDR1 LGHDT and CDR2 YNNKEL (reference sequence). CDR3 in DNA: TGTGCCAGCAGCCAAGCAGGGGGCGAGACTGGCTACACCTTC. It specifies CASSQAGGETGYTF.

The rearrangement joins TRBV30 to TRBJ1-4; a weak D match, TRBD1 (6 bases). Per germline, CDR1 GTSNPN and CDR2 SVGIG (reference sequence). The CDR3 extends over 15 amino acids. Trimming pared 4 bases from V and 3 bases from J, leaving 15 bases between. The CDR3 loop reads CAWNTGGQPNEKLFF. CDR3 in DNA: TGTGCCTGGAACACGGGGGGACAACCTAATGAAAAACTGTTTTTT.

This chain links TRBV10-3 with TRBJ2-5; D might be TRBD1 (6 bases). The germline CDR1 and CDR2 sequences are ENHRY and SYGVKD. The CDR3 is 14 amino acids. V lost 5 bases, J lost 4 bases, and 14 bases lay in between. The CDR3 loop reads CAISPAGVAETQYF. For the CDR3, the DNA is TGTGCCATCAGTCCAGCAGGGGTGGCAGAGACCCAGTACTTC.

V gene TRBV15 combines with J gene TRBJ2-3, with 8 bases matching TRBD2. From germline, CDR1 is LNHNV and CDR2 YYDKDF (reference sequence). The V and J ends lost 2 bases and 2 bases, in that order; junction bases with no gene match: 6. The CDR3 is made up of 16 amino acids. Here the CDR3 reads CATSRRSGGPTDTQYF. Written as DNA, the CDR3 is TGTGCCACCAGCAGAAGGTCGGGGGGGCCCACAGATACGCAGTATTTT.

V usage is TRBV6-5 and J usage is TRBJ1-2; no reliable D call. Germline CDR1 and CDR2: MNHEY and SVGAGI. V lost 5 bases, J lost 2 bases, and 6 bases lay in between. This CDR3 has 12 amino acids. The CDR3 DNA reads TGTGCCAGCAGTCCGTCCAACTATGGCTACACCTTC. Its translation: CASSPSNYGYTF.

This clone came up a few times. This sequence joins TRBV18 and TRBJ2-2, with TRBD1 identical over 9 bases. Looked up from germline, CDR1 is KGHSH and CDR2 is LQKENI. Unmatched junction bases numbered 13, after V lost 8 bases and J lost 3 bases. There are 17 residues in the CDR3. The CDR3 nucleotides are TGTGCCAGCCCCTCAAACAGGGGGCAGGGTGACACCGGGGAGCTGTTTTTT. Amino acid sequence: CASPSNRGQGDTGELFF.